The next 3 T cell receptor beta chains were all read from a single sample in a study of OX40 agonist ivuxolimab in advanced cancers. The library relied on the immunoSEQ multiplex PCR assay. What TCRdb holds here is the immuneACCESS table cut down to in-frame rearrangements. Part of the clones is not present; checked against another copy, under half of the missing clones reflect an unresolved V gene, and the others are unexplained. The sample yields around 50,000 clones; 75% to 90% were counted once. Over 0.6% of the sample goes to the ten largest clones. The source was CD4+ or CD8+ T cells sorted from blood, collected in a trial of the OX40 agonist ivuxolimab. These receptors all stem from an adult with an advanced solid tumor such as melanoma, head and neck, liver or kidney cancer.

V and J are TRBV7-3 and TRBJ2-3; tentatively, D is TRBD1 (5 bases). V lost 5 bases to trimming and J lost 7 bases, with 13 bases between them. Germline V gives CDR1 SGHTA, CDR2 FQGTGA. CDR3 length: 13 amino acids. The CDR3 region has the DNA TGTGCCAGCAGCCGACAGTCCCAGAATACGCAGTATTTT. This translates into CASSRQSQNTQYF.

This chain joins TRBV9 and TRBJ2-1, with D perhaps TRBD2 (6 bases). The germline gives CDR1 SGDLS, CDR2 YYNGEE. The CDR3 totals 13 residues. V gave up 4 bases and J gave up 6 bases, with 11 bases separating them. The CDR3 protein is CASSRGLFNEQFF. CDR3 sequence (DNA): TGTGCCAGCAGCAGGGGACTGTTCAATGAGCAGTTCTTC.

This rearrangement joins TRBV28 to TRBJ2-7, with a weak D call TRBD2 (6 bases). The length of the CDR3 is 12 residues. The V end lost 7 bases, the J end lost 0 bases, and 7 bases lay between the germline ends. Germline V gene sequence: CDR1 MDHEN, CDR2 SYDVKM. CDR3: CASIGSSYEQYF. The CDR3 DNA reads as TGTGCCAGCATCGGGAGCTCCTACGAGCAGTACTTC.